One TCR beta chain is described in this entry. CDR3 length: 14 residues. V was clipped by 2 bases and J by 1 base, with 9 bases between them. The V gene's germline CDR1 is SEHNR and CDR2 FQNEAQ (reference sequence). TCRdb's copy holds only in-frame clones and misses some; the assay was immunoSEQ multiplex PCR. Of about 330,000 clones listed, 87% are singletons. Participant age was about 18 to 89 years, and participants resided in roughly 24 US areas. Researchers sorted participants into cohorts using their self-reported clinical history. This record comes from a study of blood T cell repertoires in COVID-19.

The sample was PBMCs or T cells enriched from blood (not recorded which). This clonotype originated in a woman aged 25 to 39 who had recovered from COVID-19. This rearrangement joins TRBV7-9 to TRBJ2-7; D may be TRBD1 (5 bases). CDR3 DNA: TGTGCCAGCAGCTTAAAACAGGAATCCTACGAGCAGTACTTC. This sequence encodes CASSLKQESYEQYF.